Given below is one T cell receptor (beta chain) in context. Its antigen is unidentified. The data originate from a study of graft-versus-host responses after intestinal transplantation. This CDR3 comprises 11 residues. Germline values: CDR1 SQVTM, CDR2 ANQGSEA. V was clipped by 8 bases and J by 5 bases; unmatched bases: 5. Study-level findings and limits: GvH clones were found in recipient marrow; some appeared first in ileum or blood. Declining HvG levels early post-transplant were linked to peak circulating GvH clone levels.

Clones were read by immunoSEQ multiplex PCR, and TCRdb kept only the in-frame ones, dropping some. The sample lists some 90,000 clones, about four fifths occurring once. Sequences were derived from unstimulated CD4+ T cells sorted from spleen or lymph node cells, sampled before intestinal transplant. This TCR came from a human donor who received an intestinal transplant. The chain is built from TRBV29-1 and TRBJ2-7; 8 bases map to TRBD1. This CDR3 is CSIKTGDEQYF. The CDR3 nucleotides read TGCAGCATAAAGACAGGGGACGAGCAGTACTTC.